The 5 T cell receptor beta chains in this list originate from one sample, sequenced in a study of blood T cell repertoires in COVID-19. Some clones are missing from TCRdb's copy, which holds only in-frame ones; the method was immunoSEQ multiplex PCR. The data hold some 120,000 clones, with over 75% observed a single time. The material sequenced was peripheral blood. The receptors here all came from a woman older than 75 with acute or convalescent COVID-19.

This clone has a handful of counts. The CDR3 DNA is TGTGCCAGCAGTTACAGGCAGGGGGGCCAGCCCCAGCATTTT. Protein product: CASSYRQGGQPQHF. This rearrangement joins TRBV6-5 to TRBJ1-5; TRBD1 matches at 7 bases. Losses at the gene ends were 2 bases for V and 7 bases for J; bases not matched to a gene: 5. The CDR3 contains 14 residues. The V gene's germline CDR1 is MNHEY and CDR2 SVGAGI.

V is TRBV5-6 and J is TRBJ1-6; D not certain. V lost 2 bases to trimming and J lost 9 bases, with 15 bases between them. CDR3 length equals 15 residues. Germline V gives CDR1 SGHDT, CDR2 YYEEEE. CDR3 region: CASSFRAPSGSPLHF. CDR3 DNA: TGTGCCAGCAGCTTCCGGGCCCCGAGCGGTTCACCCCTCCACTTT.

A note on this clone: Other DNA sequences within the sample encode an identical CDR3. V and J are TRBV9 and TRBJ2-2; tentative D call: TRBD2 (7 bases). The V and J ends lost 0 bases and 4 bases respectively, with 13 bases between them. The CDR3 length is 16 residues. Germline V gene lookup returns CDR1 SGDLS and CDR2 YYNGEE. DNA of the CDR3: TGTGCCAGCAGCGTAGGAGGGGGGGCCGGCACCGGGGAGCTGTTTTTT. Its protein product is CASSVGGGAGTGELFF.

This clone showed up just once. V and J are TRBV5-1 and TRBJ2-5; 7 positions match TRBD2. Germline CDR1 and CDR2: SGHRS and YFSETQ. This CDR3 is built from 15 residues. V lost 0 bases and J lost 2; bases outside the gene matches: 4. The CDR3 loop is CASSLASGVQETQYF. The CDR3 coding sequence is TGCGCCAGCAGCTTGGCTAGCGGAGTACAAGAGACCCAGTACTTC.

V usage is TRBV4-1 and J usage is TRBJ1-2; D is ambiguous. CDR1 is MGHRA, CDR2 YSYEKL, per germline. CDR3 length: 17 amino acids. Trimming shortened V by 4 bases and J by 0 bases, and 18 bases separated the two germline ends. The CDR3 loop reads CASSPPVRGGTNYGYTF. Here the CDR3 DNA reads TGCGCCAGCAGCCCCCCAGTCCGCGGAGGGACTAACTATGGCTACACCTTC.